This T cell receptor (beta chain) stems from a study of beta chain features in type 1 diabetes (dated by TCRdb to 2017 to 2018). Regarding the study in general: Patients and healthy donors did not differ in mean age, gender distribution, total cell number or subset yield. The study compared TCRB repertoires of sorted circulating CD4+ T cell subsets between recently diagnosed type 1 diabetes patients and matched healthy donors. Across all samples, some 99 million sorted cells were examined, and cell number per subset correlated strongly with RNA yield. Regulatory and stem cell-like memory subsets were isolated from only 8 patients and 8 healthy donors, whereas naive and central memory subsets came from all 28 donors.

A single peripheral blood draw of around 0.11 L on average was collected from each donor into heparinised tubes. Using a panel that included CD45RO, CCR7, CD25, CD127, CD95 and CD27, naive, central memory, regulatory and stem cell-like memory CD4+ T cells were sorted on a BD FACSAria II. Every sorted population had a purity above 95%. Right away, PBMCs were isolated by Lymphoprep density gradient centrifugation and were stained directly, with no culture step. So that batch effects would be minimized, each experiment stained and sorted samples in pairs, pairing one healthy donor with one patient. The junction shows trimming of 1 base on V and 2 bases on J, and the gene matches do not reach 2 bases of it. The germline V gene sets CDR1 to SGHDT and CDR2 to YYEEEE. The CDR3 starts with the cysteine, ends with the phenylalanine, and has 15 residues. Only CDR3 DNA remains: 45 bases, in frame from the first base.

The High Capacity cDNA Reverse Transcription Kit was used to reverse transcribe all of the isolated RNA, meaning that expressed TCRB transcripts were what got sequenced. Deep immunoSEQ sequencing was applied to naive, central memory and regulatory T cell samples, giving an average of roughly 3.5 million total reads per sample. After sorted cells were lysed in RLT buffer, RNA was extracted with DNase-treated RNeasy Micro or Mini kits, with the choice depending on cell number. To prevent cross-contamination, every cell subset was processed on its own, while patient and healthy donor samples were processed together. Using the immunoSEQ multiplex PCR, TCRB sequences were amplified from cDNA into 87-bp fragments spanning the CDR3 region. Sequencing of the amplicons was performed on the Illumina HiSeq platform. As for the original processing: PCR bias was corrected computationally using synthetic template baselines, and reads within Hamming distance 2 were collapsed, with unmergeable singletons discarded. Reads were aligned against IMGT to assign V, D and J genes, CDR3 length and insertions or deletions at six rearrangement sites. Within each subset, clonotype counts were normalized to the number of sorted cells before true diversity and Gini coefficients were calculated with the tcR R package. Repertoire sharing was quantified using the overlap coefficient calculated on TCRB nucleotide sequences. TCRdb took this table from immuneACCESS and kept in-frame rearrangements with V and J called. Such tables lack part of the clones; where checked against another copy, unresolved V genes explain under half of the gap, and the rest is unexplained. V and J calls and clone size come straight from that table; D and trimming were deduced from the DNA. The sample data list around 200,000 clones, and more than 10% of these were observed just once. The biggest ten clones account for less than 0.7% of the sample.

This clone was recorded a few times. It lacks a known antigen. The input lacks base qualities; no much larger clone sits a single base away. What the study reported, not specific to this receptor: Because cDNA rather than genomic DNA was sequenced, highly expressing activated cells could have been over-represented, although no difference in activation and CD3 levels was found between groups. The naive, central memory and regulatory TCRB repertoires appeared to resemble one another more closely among patients than among healthy donors. HLA sub-analyses involved small numbers of individuals, so any influence of HLA type on TCRB rearrangement remained unresolved. Shorter templates might have been favored by PCR, but patient and control samples were amplified and corrected together, so both groups would have been affected equally by any skew. At VDJ recombination sites, type 1 diabetes patients had fewer insertions and more deleted nucleotides, which implies abnormalities in thymic rearrangement. In all four CD4+ subsets, TCRB CDR3 length was moderately but significantly shorter in type 1 diabetes patients.

The clonotype originates from a woman aged 18-29 years in good health. Recombination joined TRBV5-6 with TRBJ1-5, and 8 junction bases match TRBD1. The specimen was central memory CD4+ T cells from blood. The CDR3 reads as follows: CASSLRGQGNQPQHF. The DNA sequence follows: TGTGCCAGCAGCTTGAGGGGACAGGGCAATCAGCCCCAGCATTTT.